The T cell receptor (beta chain) described here comes from a study of blood T cell repertoires in COVID-19. In the study overall: There were acute and convalescent COVID-19 samples, and they came from the United States, Italy and Spain. In each case, the material was cDNA or gDNA derived from T cells, B-cell-depleted T cells, or PBMCs.

The CDR3 contains 14 residues. V lost 4 bases and J lost 6, with 17 bases in between. Per germline, CDR1 SGDLS and CDR2 YYNGEE. Original methodology: It was from reference gene primer amplification that nucleated cell counts were estimated. Some clones are missing from TCRdb's copy, which holds only in-frame ones; the method was immunoSEQ multiplex PCR. The V and J calls and clone size were taken over from that table, and D and trimming were inferred from the DNA. The top ten hold about 6.8% of the sample, which has approximately 190,000 clones, nearly 90% seen once. The chain has TRBV9 and TRBJ2-7, with TRBD2 as a possible D gene (7 bases). This receptor was obtained from a woman between 40 and 55 years old who had recovered from COVID-19. The sequenced sample consisted of peripheral blood. Here the CDR3 reads CASSLTGGQGEQYF. CDR3 sequence (DNA): TGTGCCAGCAGCCTCACGGGGGGCCAGGGCGAGCAGTACTTC.